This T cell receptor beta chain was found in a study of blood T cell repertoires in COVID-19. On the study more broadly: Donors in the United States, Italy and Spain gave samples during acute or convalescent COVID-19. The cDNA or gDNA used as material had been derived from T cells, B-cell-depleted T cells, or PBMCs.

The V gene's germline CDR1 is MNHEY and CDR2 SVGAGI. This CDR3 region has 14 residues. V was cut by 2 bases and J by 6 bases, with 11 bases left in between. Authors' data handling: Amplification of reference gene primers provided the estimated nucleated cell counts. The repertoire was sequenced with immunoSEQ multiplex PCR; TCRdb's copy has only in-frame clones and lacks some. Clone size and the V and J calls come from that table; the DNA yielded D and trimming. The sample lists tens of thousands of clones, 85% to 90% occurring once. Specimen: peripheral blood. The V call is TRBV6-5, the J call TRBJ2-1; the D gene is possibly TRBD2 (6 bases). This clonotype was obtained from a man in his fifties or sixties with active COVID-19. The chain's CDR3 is CASSYGRLANEQFF. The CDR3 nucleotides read TGTGCCAGCAGTTACGGGAGGCTAGCCAATGAGCAGTTCTTC.